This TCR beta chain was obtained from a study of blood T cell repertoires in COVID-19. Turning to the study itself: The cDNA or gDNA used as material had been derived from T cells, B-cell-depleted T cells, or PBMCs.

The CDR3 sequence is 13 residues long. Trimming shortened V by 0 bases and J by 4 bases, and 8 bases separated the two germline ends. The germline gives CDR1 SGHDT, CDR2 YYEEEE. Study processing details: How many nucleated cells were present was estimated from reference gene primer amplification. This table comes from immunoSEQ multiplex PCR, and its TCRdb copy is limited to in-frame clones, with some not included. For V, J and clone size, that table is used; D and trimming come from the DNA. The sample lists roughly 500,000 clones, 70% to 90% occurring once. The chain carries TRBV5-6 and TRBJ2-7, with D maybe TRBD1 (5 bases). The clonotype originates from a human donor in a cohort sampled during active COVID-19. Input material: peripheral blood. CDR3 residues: CASSLEGAYEQYF. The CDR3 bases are TGTGCCAGCAGCTTGGAAGGGGCGTACGAGCAGTACTTC.